This TCR beta chain stems from a study of blood T cell repertoires in COVID-19 (dated by TCRdb to between 2020 and 2021). Study-wide context: The collaborator samples originated in the United States, Italy and Spain and spanned the acute and convalescent phases of COVID-19. The prospective study material was composed of cDNA or gDNA derived from T cells, B-cell-depleted T cells, or PBMCs. Subjects who had been exposed to COVID-19, were actively infected with it, or had recovered from it provided the deeply sampled blood TCRbeta repertoires that made up the dataset. The repertoires were released in a freely available public database intended as a resource for research on the immune response to SARS-CoV-2. The samples were drawn from the first 160 participants of the ongoing ImmuneRACE study and from roughly 1,300 subjects provided by 6 global collaborators. The sample metadata nearly always contained a de-identified subject ID, COVID-19 status, age in years and sex. Where available, HLA class I and class II types were obtained from metadata supplied by the sample provider rather than from assay-based typing. The research as a whole found: The quantity of clinical and demographic metadata differed by source and by participant and was supplied without curation.

The collaborating institutions used their own protocols to collect whole blood in K2EDTA tubes. Collaborator samples were shipped for TCRbeta analysis as frozen whole blood, isolated PBMCs, or DNA extracted from either sample type. As concerns this clone: Its antigen remains unidentified. The sample holds no much larger clone one base away, and base qualities are not on file.

The immunoSEQ Assay, a bias-controlled multiplex PCR, was used to amplify TCRbeta CDR3 regions from genomic DNA. The paper's processing steps were these. The number of nucleated cells in each sample was estimated by amplification of reference gene primers within the assay. To quantify the absolute abundance of each unique TCRbeta CDR3 rearrangement, sequence reads were collapsed and filtered. For each sample, productive Simpson clonality was calculated by taking the square root of Simpson's diversity index across productive rearrangements. This immuneACCESS table, as held by TCRdb, lists in-frame sequences with V and J called but not all clones. Of the missing ones, under half trace to an unresolved V gene in checked studies; the others have no known cause. Clonal size and the V and J genes are those of that table, whereas D and trimming came from the DNA. The sample contains roughly 120,000 clones, 86% of them found a single time. The biggest ten clones account for about 5% of the sample.

V is trimmed back by 4 bases and J by 3 bases, and the junction contains 0 bases that no gene match accounts for. From cysteine to phenylalanine, the CDR3 is 12 amino acids long. Only the CDR3 DNA stays, 36 bases, in frame from base 1. Taken from the germline V gene, the CDR1 and CDR2 loops are SGHAT and FQNNGV. The rearrangement joined TRBV11-2 to TRBJ2-7, with 7 junctional bases fitting TRBD1. This receptor was identified in a human donor in a cohort sampled during active COVID-19. The material sequenced was peripheral blood. The DNA reads as follows: TGTGCCAGCAGCTGGACAGGCTACGAGCAGTACTTC. Its coded protein is CASSWTGYEQYF.